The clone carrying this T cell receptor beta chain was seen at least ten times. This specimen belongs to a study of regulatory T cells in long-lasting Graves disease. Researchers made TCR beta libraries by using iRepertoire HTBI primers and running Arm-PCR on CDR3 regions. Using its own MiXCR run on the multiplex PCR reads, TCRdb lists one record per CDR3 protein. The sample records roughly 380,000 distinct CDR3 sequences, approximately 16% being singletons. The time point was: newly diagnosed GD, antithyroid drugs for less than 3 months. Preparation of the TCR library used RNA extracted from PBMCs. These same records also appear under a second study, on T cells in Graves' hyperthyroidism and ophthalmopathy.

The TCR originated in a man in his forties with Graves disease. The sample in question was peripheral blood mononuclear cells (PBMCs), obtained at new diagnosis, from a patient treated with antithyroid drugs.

The CDR3 DNA is TGTGCCAGCAGCCTCCAGGGCGGACTCGGGCGAACTGAAGCTTTCTTT. This gives the protein CASSLQGGLGRTEAFF. The chain is built from TRBV3-1 and TRBJ1-1; D is perhaps TRBD1 (5 bases). Germline CDR1 is LGHDT and CDR2 is YNNKEL (reference sequence). The CDR3 runs 16 residues. Trimming took 4 bases from V and 5 from J, leaving 20 bases between them.